These 29 T cell receptor beta chains originate from one sample sequenced in a study of blood T cell repertoires in COVID-19. Clones were sequenced by immunoSEQ multiplex PCR, and TCRdb holds only the in-frame ones, with some missing. This sample has 150,000 to 200,000 clones; 75% to 85% occur once, and the top ten carry roughly 6%. The sequenced sample was PBMCs or T cells enriched from blood (not recorded which). The origin of the receptors is a man aged 40-55 years who had recovered from COVID-19.

The chain uses TRBV4-1 and TRBJ2-3, with TRBD2 matching over 9 bases. Germline V lookup: CDR1 MGHRA, CDR2 YSYEKL. V shed 0 bases, J shed 0 bases, and the junction held 13 bases outside the gene matches. CDR3 length: 20 amino acids. The CDR3 reads CASSQDYLAGQPSSTDTQYF. CDR3 nucleotide sequence: TGCGCCAGCAGCCAAGATTATCTAGCGGGGCAGCCTTCGAGCACAGATACGCAGTATTTT.

V is TRBV4-1 and J is TRBJ2-3; 9 bases map to TRBD1. This CDR3 comprises 15 residues. The germline gives CDR1 MGHRA, CDR2 YSYEKL. V lost 4 bases and J lost 2; bases outside the gene matches: 4. DNA of the CDR3: TGCGCCAGCAGCCCTACAGGGGGCTCCACAGATACGCAGTATTTT. It translates to CASSPTGGSTDTQYF.

The chain links TRBV10-1 to TRBJ2-7; 8 nucleotides agree with TRBD1. J lost 3 bases, V lost 8 bases, and 15 bases had no gene match. Germline CDR1 and CDR2: WNHNN and SYGVQD (reference sequence). This CDR3 contains 16 residues. In nucleotides, the CDR3 is TGCGCCAGCGGACTTTGGGACAGGCAAAAGAACTACGAGCAGTACTTC. Protein: CASGLWDRQKNYEQYF.

V is TRBV7-9 and J is TRBJ2-3; no clear D. The CDR3 has 12 residues. CDR1 and CDR2 from the germline V gene are SEHNR and FQNEAQ (reference sequence). The V and J ends lost 1 base and 4 bases respectively, with 3 bases between them. DNA of the CDR3: TGTGCCAGCAGCTTAGTAGCAGATACGCAGTATTTT. This codes for CASSLVADTQYF. The full variable domain, with the rest looked up from reference TRBV7-9 and TRBJ2-3, is DTGVSQNPRHKITKRGQNVTFRCDPISEHNRLYWYRQTLGQGPEFLTYFQNEAQLEKSRLLSDRFSAERPKGSFSTLEIQRTEQGDSAMYLCASSLVADTQYFGPGTRLTVL.

This chain links TRBV11-1 with TRBJ2-3; 7 positions match TRBD2. CDR3 length equals 14 residues. The germline V gene has CDR1 SGHAT and CDR2 FQDESV (reference sequence). V dropped 5 bases and J dropped 4; count of bases not matched to a gene: 6. CDR3 residues: CASSRGEPADTQYF. CDR3 in DNA: TGTGCCAGCAGCCGGGGGGAACCGGCAGATACGCAGTATTTT.

This chain links TRBV7-8 with TRBJ2-3, with D possibly TRBD2 on 5 matching bases. Germline CDR1 SGHVS, CDR2 FQNEAQ. V lost 0 bases and J 4 bases, leaving 5 bases between the germline ends. This CDR3 is 13 amino acids long. CDR3: CASSLAGADTQYF. The DNA for the CDR3 is TGTGCCAGCAGCTTAGCCGGGGCAGATACGCAGTATTTT. Drawing the rest from reference TRBV7-8 and TRBJ2-3, the complete variable domain is GAGVSQSPRYKVAKRGQDVALRCDPISGHVSLFWYQQALGQGPEFLTYFQNEAQLDKSGLPSDRFFAERPEGSVSTLKIQRTQQEDSAVYLCASSLAGADTQYFGPGTRLTVL.

This clone was recorded once. The rearrangement joins TRBV19 to TRBJ1-1; D unclear. The germline CDR1 and CDR2 sequences are LNHDA and SQIVND (reference sequence). Trimming pared 1 base from V and 7 bases from J, leaving 10 bases between. The CDR3 totals 13 residues. The CDR3 coding sequence is TGTGCCAGTAGTATAGTCTCTGGCGGTGAAGCTTTCTTT. The encoded protein is CASSIVSGGEAFF.

This chain joins TRBV7-9 and TRBJ2-6, with D tentatively TRBD2 (7 bases). With 5 bases removed from V and 3 bases from J, the gap between germline ends came to 11 bases. Germline CDR1 reads SEHNR; CDR2 reads FQNEAQ (reference sequence). CDR3 size: 15 residues. CDR3 sequence reads: CASSDGGLGANVLTF. The CDR3 DNA sequence: TGTGCCAGCAGCGACGGGGGGCTTGGGGCCAACGTCCTGACTTTC.

The chain recombines TRBV24-1 with TRBJ2-1; 8 bases line up with TRBD2. CDR1 is KGHDR and CDR2 is SFDVKD in the germline V gene. The V and J ends lost 5 bases and 7 bases, in that order; junction bases with no gene match: 9. CDR3 length equals 15 residues. DNA for the CDR3: TGTGCCACCAGTGGTGTCGGGGGGGGGCTGAATGAGCAGTTCTTC. Its protein is CATSGVGGGLNEQFF.

This clone has ten or more counts. The genes are TRBV24-1 and TRBJ1-2, with D possibly matching TRBD1 (5 bases). The CDR3 consists of 14 residues. V shed 4 bases and J shed 0 bases, with 8 bases lying between them. Looked up from germline, CDR1 is KGHDR and CDR2 is SFDVKD. This CDR3 reads CATSDGTANYGYTF. CDR3 nucleotides: TGTGCCACCAGTGACGGGACTGCTAACTATGGCTACACCTTC.

This clone came up a few times. V gene TRBV3-1 (or the pseudogene TRBV3-2) combines with J gene TRBJ1-6; TRBD1 is a possible D gene (5 bases). The CDR3 length is 13 residues. V lost 4 bases to trimming and J lost 8 bases, with 9 bases between them. Germline CDR1 LGHDT, CDR2 YNNKEL (reference sequence). CDR3 loop: CASSPATDSPLHF. As DNA, the CDR3 is TGTGCCAGCAGCCCTGCGACAGATTCACCCCTCCACTTT.

This chain joins TRBV5-6 and TRBJ1-1, with TRBD1 matching 8 bases. Trimming at V came to 1 base and at J to 6 bases, leaving 14 bases not matched to a gene. The CDR3 is 17 residues long. Germline CDR1 is SGHDT and CDR2 is YYEEEE. The CDR3 DNA is TGTGCCAGCAGCTTGCCGGGAAAAGACAGGGGCGGGTCTGAAGCTTTCTTT. It yields the protein CASSLPGKDRGGSEAFF. Using reference TRBV5-6 and TRBJ1-1 for the parts outside the CDR3, the full variable domain is DAGVTQSPTHLIKTRGQQVTLRCSPKSGHDTVSWYQQALGQGPQFIFQYYEEEERQRGNFPDRFSGHQFPNYSSELNVNALLLGDSALYLCASSLPGKDRGGSEAFFGQGTRLTVV.

The rearrangement links TRBV7-7 to TRBJ1-1, with 9 positions matching TRBD1. Germline CDR1 is SSHAT and CDR2 is FNYEAQ (reference sequence). The CDR3 loop spans 15 amino acids. Trimming at V came to 7 bases and at J to 1 base, leaving 7 bases not matched to a gene. The CDR3 sequence: CASIAWGQGNTEAFF. Here the CDR3 DNA reads TGTGCCAGCATCGCCTGGGGACAGGGGAACACTGAAGCTTTCTTT. Based on the CDR3 plus reference TRBV7-7 and TRBJ1-1, the full variable domain is GAGVSQSPRYKVTKRGQDVTLRCDPISSHATLYWYQQALGQGPEFLTYFNYEAQPDKSGLPSDRFSAERPEGSISTLTIQRTEQRDSAMYRCASIAWGQGNTEAFFGQGTRLTVV.

This rearrangement joins TRBV5-1 to TRBJ1-2; 11 bases are shared with TRBD1. J lost 6 bases, V lost 1 base, and 2 bases had no gene match. The CDR3 has 14 amino acids. Per germline, CDR1 SGHRS and CDR2 YFSETQ. The CDR3 bases are TGCGCCAGCAGCTTGATGGGACAGGGGGATGGCTACACCTTC. Its protein product is CASSLMGQGDGYTF.

The chain joins TRBV24-1 to TRBJ2-7; 9 nucleotides align to TRBD1. The J segment lost 0 bases and the V segment lost 2 bases, leaving 16 bases of the junction unmatched. The CDR3 runs 20 residues. Germline V gene data show CDR1 as KGHDR and CDR2 as SFDVKD. The CDR3 is CATSDSHIPGQGLDSYEQYV. As DNA, the CDR3 is TGTGCCACCAGTGATTCCCACATACCGGGACAGGGTCTTGACTCCTACGAGCAGTACGTC.

In this sample, this clone turned up once. The CDR3 DNA reads TGTGCCAGCAGGAGTACGGGAGACTCCTACAATGAGCAGTTCTTC. Residues: CASRSTGDSYNEQFF. The J gene is TRBJ2-1, the V gene TRBV9; D is possibly TRBD2 (6 bases). Per germline, CDR1 SGDLS and CDR2 YYNGEE. The CDR3 spans 15 residues. Trimming pared 5 bases from V and 0 bases from J, leaving 12 bases between.

The rearrangement links TRBV9 to TRBJ2-1, with D possibly matching TRBD1 (5 bases). With 4 bases removed from V and 2 bases from J, the gap between germline ends came to 13 bases. Germline values: CDR1 SGDLS, CDR2 YYNGEE. The CDR3 is made up of 15 amino acids. The CDR3 region is CASSKTDSPYNEQFF. The CDR3 nucleotides are TGTGCCAGCAGCAAGACAGATTCCCCCTACAATGAGCAGTTCTTC.

J is TRBJ1-6 and V is TRBV5-1, with a possible D match to TRBD1 (5 bases). The CDR3 runs to 16 residues. V was trimmed by 4 bases and J by 0 bases, leaving 11 bases between them. Germline V gene lookup returns CDR1 SGHRS and CDR2 YFSETQ. The CDR3 region has the DNA TGCGCCAGCAGCACACAGGCCAGCTCCTATAATTCACCCCTCCACTTT. This encodes CASSTQASSYNSPLHF.

V is TRBV9 and J is TRBJ1-4; 7 positions agree with TRBD1. V gave up 4 bases and J gave up 4 bases; unmatched junction bases: 4. From germline, CDR1 is SGDLS and CDR2 YYNGEE. The CDR3 has 14 amino acids. This CDR3 reads CASSRQGNNEKLFF. In DNA form, the CDR3 reads TGTGCCAGCAGCAGACAGGGTAATAATGAAAAACTGTTTTTT.

The V and J genes are TRBV30 and TRBJ1-2; perhaps TRBD1 as D (6 bases). There are 12 residues in the CDR3. Germline CDR1 is GTSNPN and CDR2 is SVGIG (reference sequence). V lost 5 bases, J lost 8 bases, and 15 bases lay in between. The CDR3 DNA is TGTGCCTGGCACAGGGTCCAGGACGGCTACACCTTC. The encoded protein is CAWHRVQDGYTF. Variable domain in full (rest from reference TRBV30 and TRBJ1-2): SQTIHQWPATLVQPVGSPLSLECTVEGTSNPNLYWYRQAAGRGLQLLFYSVGIGQISSEVPQNLSASRPQDRQFILSSKKLLLSDSGFYLCAWHRVQDGYTFGSGTRLTVV.

The chain is built from TRBV18 and TRBJ2-1; TRBD2 matches 14 bases. Germline assignment: CDR1 KGHSH and CDR2 LQKENI. The CDR3 length is 17 residues. V lost 2 bases, J lost 10 bases, and 10 bases stayed unmatched. CDR3 sequence: CASSPGLAGGGNLEQFF. CDR3 coding DNA: TGTGCCAGCTCACCAGGACTAGCGGGGGGAGGGAATTTGGAGCAGTTCTTC.

This clone came up many times. The V gene is TRBV9, the J gene TRBJ2-2, with D maybe TRBD1 (7 bases). V gave up 3 bases and J gave up 5 bases, with 14 bases separating them. The V gene's germline CDR1 is SGDLS and CDR2 YYNGEE. The CDR3 runs to 15 residues. CDR3: CASSEWQGGTGELFF. The CDR3 coding sequence is TGTGCCAGCAGCGAATGGCAGGGGGGTACCGGGGAGCTGTTTTTT.

The rearrangement joins TRBV11-2 to TRBJ1-5; D is undetermined. V dropped 5 bases and J dropped 3 bases, with 11 bases sitting between them. From germline, CDR1 is SGHAT and CDR2 FQNNGV. The CDR3 covers 14 residues. CDR3 residues: CASSGGRPNQPQHF. In nucleotides, the CDR3 is TGTGCCAGCAGCGGCGGGCGTCCCAATCAGCCCCAGCATTTT.

The chain is built from TRBV5-6 and TRBJ2-2; 11 nucleotides align to TRBD2. The V and J ends lost 4 bases and 6 bases, in that order; junction bases with no gene match: 5. The CDR3 has 15 residues. Germline CDR1 reads SGHDT; CDR2 reads YYEEEE. The CDR3 reads CASSTSGGPAGELFF. The CDR3 DNA reads as TGTGCCAGCAGCACTAGCGGGGGTCCGGCCGGGGAGCTGTTTTTT.

This rearrangement joins TRBV7-2 to TRBJ1-2; D possibly corresponds to TRBD1 (5 bases). Germline loops: CDR1 SGHTA, CDR2 FQGNSA. CDR3 length equals 15 residues. The V gene lost 5 bases and the J gene lost 0 bases, with 13 bases spanning the gap. The CDR3 nucleotides read TGTGCCAGCAGCCCACGACAGCAGGCTAACTATGGCTACACCTTC. It is translated as CASSPRQQANYGYTF.

The rearrangement joins TRBV6-5 to TRBJ2-7, with TRBD1 matching 9 bases. V was clipped by 0 bases and J by 4 bases; unmatched bases: 4. CDR1 is MNHEY, CDR2 SVGAGI, per germline. This CDR3 is built from 15 residues. CDR3 bases: TGTGCCAGCAGTTACTCAGGACAGGGGATGTACGAGCAGTACTTC. Amino acid sequence: CASSYSGQGMYEQYF.

The chain recombines TRBV7-3 with TRBJ1-2; possibly TRBD1 for D (5 bases). The CDR3 totals 15 residues. CDR1 is SGHTA, CDR2 FQGTGA, per germline. Trimming took 0 bases from V and 8 from J, leaving 16 bases between them. The CDR3 bases are TGTGCCAGCAGCTTAACGGGGACTCTAGAGGGAGGCTACACCTTC. It codes for CASSLTGTLEGGYTF.

The genes are TRBV6-5 and TRBJ1-2, with D tentatively TRBD1 (5 bases). Looked up from germline, CDR1 is MNHEY and CDR2 is SVGAGI. Deletions cut 1 base from V and 6 bases from J, with 6 bases between. The CDR3 has 12 amino acids. The DNA for the CDR3 is TGTGCCAGCAGTTACTGGGGGGATGGCTACACCTTC. Its protein is CASSYWGDGYTF.

The gene calls are TRBV30 and TRBJ2-5, with D tentatively TRBD1 (5 bases). V was cut by 2 bases and J by 1 base, with 8 bases left in between. Germline V gene data show CDR1 as GTSNPN and CDR2 as SVGIG (reference sequence). This CDR3 has 13 residues. The CDR3 loop reads CAWSPRGQETQYF. In nucleotides, the CDR3 is TGTGCCTGGAGTCCTAGGGGCCAAGAGACCCAGTACTTC.